This is a list of T cell receptor beta chains from one sample in a study of CDR3 diversity in severe acne. TCRdb re-called the PCR reads with MiXCR, one entry per CDR3 protein. This repertoire shows about 93,000 distinct CDR3 sequences, approximately 52% found once; its top ten account for around a tenth. Sample: blood. The receptors derive from a male donor in good health, serving as a control. Each CDR3 is given with its conserved first and last residue. A D gene is named only where the DNA matches it firmly. Rows give clone size only sometimes, using once, few, many, or a class for an expanded clone.

once,TRBJ1-2,TRBV25-1,TRBD1,15,TGTGCCAGCAGTCGATCGACAGGGGGGGGTCATGGCTACACCTTC,CASSRSTGGGHGYTF
many,TRBJ2-5,TRBV11-1,NA,15,TGTGCCAGCGTCGTGGGGGCAGGGGACGTGGAGACCCAGTACTTC,CASVVGAGDVETQYF
NA,TRBJ2-1,TRBV20-1,TRBD2,14,TGCAGTGCCTCCGGGACTAGCGGGAGTGGTGGGCAGTTCTTC,CSASGTSGSGGQFF
many,TRBJ2-3,TRBV4-1,NA,15,TGCGCCAGCAGCCAAGATCGAGGCGGCGTGGATACGCAGTATTTT,CASSQDRGGVDTQYF
few,TRBJ1-4,TRBV27,NA,14,TGTGCCAGCAGTTTTCTCGCAACTAATGAAAAACTGTTTTTT,CASSFLATNEKLFF
many,TRBJ1-1,TRBV28,TRBD1,14,TGTGCCAGCAGGACCGGGACAGGGAAAACTGAAGCTTTCTTT,CASRTGTGKTEAFF
NA,TRBJ2-7,TRBV2,TRBD2,15,TGTGCCAGCAGTGAGTGGCGGGAGGACCTCTACGAGCAGTACTTC,CASSEWREDLYEQYF
NA,TRBJ1-6,TRBV9,NA,15,TGTGCCAGCAGCGTAGGACAGGAGCCTTATTCACCCCTCCACTTT,CASSVGQEPYSPLHF
many,TRBJ2-3,TRBV12-5,NA,13,TGTGCTAGTGGTTTGCCGGGTTCGTATACGCAGTATTTT,CASGLPGSYTQYF
NA,TRBJ1-5,TRBV25-1,NA,13,TGTGCCAGCATGATACAGGGAAACCAGCCCCAGCATTTT,CASMIQGNQPQHF
NA,TRBJ1-1,TRBV20-1,NA,14,TGCAGTGCTAGAGAATCGCAGGGAAGTTCTGAAGCTTTCTTT,CSARESQGSSEAFF
NA,TRBJ2-7,TRBV2,NA,15,TGTGCCAGCAACAACTACGGGGGAGAGACCTACGAGCAGTACTTC,CASNNYGGETYEQYF
many,TRBJ2-1,TRBV10-1,TRBD2,11,TGCGCCAGCTCGGCGGGAGAGGAGCAGTTCTTC,CASSAGEEQFF
many,TRBJ2-5,TRBV6-5,NA,11,TGTGCCAGCAGCAGCCCGAAGACCCAGTACTTC,CASSSPKTQYF
NA,TRBJ2-1,TRBV7-7,TRBD1,14,TGTGCTAGCAGCATCGGGACAGACTACAATGAGCAGTTCTTC,CASSIGTDYNEQFF
NA,TRBJ1-1,TRBV7-9,TRBD1,15,TGTGCCAGCAGCCCTCCGGGACAGGGGGACACTGAAGCTTTCTTT,CASSPPGQGDTEAFF
NA,TRBJ1-1,TRBV5-1,NA,14,TGCGCCAGCAGCGCCATTCCCAGGAACACTGAAGCTTTCTTT,CASSAIPRNTEAFF
many,TRBJ1-2,TRBV5-6,TRBD1,13,TGTGCCAGCAGGCAGACAGGGACCTATGGCTACACCTTC,CASRQTGTYGYTF
many,TRBJ2-3,TRBV20-1,NA,16,TGCAGTGCTAGAGTCCGGGGGCAGGGGTTCACAGATACGCAGTATTTT,CSARVRGQGFTDTQYF
once,TRBJ2-7,TRBV20-1,NA,15,TGCAGTGCTAGAGAGGTCGGGAAAGGGCTGGAAGAGCAGTACTTC,CSAREVGKGLEEQYF
many,TRBJ2-3,TRBV5-1,TRBD2,15,TGCGCCAGCAGCCGCGGGGGGCATTACACAGATACGCAGTATTTT,CASSRGGHYTDTQYF
many,TRBJ2-2,TRBV9,TRBD2,17,TGTGCCAGCAGCGTATTTGCGGGAGGGCCTTTTTCCGGGGAGCTGTTTTTT,CASSVFAGGPFSGELFF
medium-sized,TRBJ1-1,TRBV20-1,NA,14,TGCAGTGCTAGGCAGGACACGATGAACACTGAAGCTTTCTTT,CSARQDTMNTEAFF
once,TRBJ1-3,TRBV7-9,TRBD1,17,TGTGCCAGCAGCCCTCCCGGGACAGGGGGCGCCGGAAACACCATATATTTT,CASSPPGTGGAGNTIYF
few,TRBJ2-7,TRBV7-9,NA,14,TGTGCCAGCAGCTTAGGCGGGACGGCCTACGAGCAGTACTTC,CASSLGGTAYEQYF
many,TRBJ2-5,TRBV9,TRBD2,15,TGTGCCAGCAGCGTAGGAGGGAGGGGCGAAGAGACCCAGTACTTC,CASSVGGRGEETQYF
many,TRBJ1-4,TRBV28,NA,16,TGTGCCAGCAGTCCCCGGACCAGTTTCATTAATGAAAAACTGTTTTTT,CASSPRTSFINEKLFF